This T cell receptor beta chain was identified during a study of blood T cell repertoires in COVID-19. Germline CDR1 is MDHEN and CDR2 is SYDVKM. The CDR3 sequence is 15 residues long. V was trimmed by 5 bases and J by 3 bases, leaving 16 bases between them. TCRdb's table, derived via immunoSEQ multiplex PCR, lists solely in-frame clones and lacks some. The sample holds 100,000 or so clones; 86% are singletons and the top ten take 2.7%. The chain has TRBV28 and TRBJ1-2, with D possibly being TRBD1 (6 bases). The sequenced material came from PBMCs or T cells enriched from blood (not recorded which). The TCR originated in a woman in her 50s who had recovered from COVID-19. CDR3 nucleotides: TGTGCCAGCAGTACCTCAGGGGAGGGCTACTATGGCTACACCTTC. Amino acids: CASSTSGEGYYGYTF.